This TCR beta chain was sequenced during a study of shared T cell receptors in the human thymus. Assay used: immunoSEQ multiplex PCR; TCRdb lists only in-frame clones, some missing. The repertoire has about 730,000 clones, over 75% of them found once; the top ten carry about 0.011%. The CDR3 spans 14 residues. Germline values: CDR1 MNHNY, CDR2 SVGAGI (reference sequence). Trimming removed 6 bases from V and 5 bases from J, with 17 bases in between. The same specimen was also included in a second study, on human thymus T cells.

Sequencing was done on a sample of thymocytes. The rearrangement joins TRBV6-6 to TRBJ2-7, with a weak D call TRBD1 (6 bases). The receptor's source is a girl under three years old with a congenital heart defect. This CDR3 reads CASSPRDKSDEQYF. The CDR3 nucleotides are TGTGCCAGCAGCCCCCGGGACAAGAGTGACGAGCAGTACTTC.